One sample yielded the 23 T cell receptor beta chains listed below, sequenced in a study of metastatic and nonmetastatic thyroid tumors. MiXCR reprocessed the PCR reads for TCRdb. Among roughly 24,000 clones, approximately 21% were seen once, and the ten largest hold about an eighth. Every patient was untreated before thyroid surgery. Sequenced sample: blood. The receptors were sampled from a male donor with papillary thyroid cancer or a benign thyroid nodule (not recorded which). Some clones in this sample may be carry-over from other donors' samples.

This chain connects TRBV2 to TRBJ2-1; possible D gene TRBD2, 5 bases. V was shortened by 0 bases and J by 7 bases, with 25 bases between the two germline ends. The germline V gene encodes CDR1 SNHLY and CDR2 FYNNEI. The CDR3 is 19 residues long. Here the CDR3 DNA reads TGTGCCAGCAGTGAAGCCGCTTTTCTTTCCGGGATCAAGACAAATGAGCAGTTCTTC. The encoded protein is CASSEAAFLSGIKTNEQFF. The variable domain in full, with the rest retrieved from reference TRBV2 and TRBJ2-1, is EPEVTQTPSHQVTQMGQEVILRCVPISNHLYFYWYRQILGQKVEFLVSFYNNEISEKSEIFDDQFSVERPDGSNFTLKIRSTKLEDSAMYFCASSEAAFLSGIKTNEQFFGPGTRLTVL.

This clone is medium-sized (0.01 to 0.1%) in the sample. V is TRBV2 and J is TRBJ2-7, with a weak D call TRBD2 (6 bases). Looked up from germline, CDR1 is SNHLY and CDR2 is FYNNEI. The CDR3 runs to 13 residues. The V gene lost 6 bases and the J gene lost 3 bases, with 12 bases spanning the gap. As DNA, the CDR3 is TGTGCCAGCAGCATGGGACTGGTCTACGAGCAGTACTTC. Translated: CASSMGLVYEQYF.

This clone is labeled medium-sized. The gene calls are TRBV28 and TRBJ1-5; the D is unclear. Germline lookup yields CDR1 MDHEN and CDR2 SYDVKM. The CDR3 covers 14 residues. Trimming took 6 bases from V and 7 from J, leaving 16 bases between them. CDR3 in amino acids: CASSLPMGRQPQHF. CDR3 DNA sequence: TGTGCCAGCAGCCTCCCCATGGGTAGACAGCCCCAGCATTTT.

Ten or more counts support this clone. The CDR3 sequence is CASSPRTSGRVSSYNEQFF. In DNA form, the CDR3 reads TGTGCCAGTAGTCCCCGGACTAGCGGGAGGGTCAGCTCCTACAATGAGCAGTTCTTC. The genes are TRBV19 and TRBJ2-1; 15 bases fit TRBD2. This CDR3 spans 19 amino acids. From germline, CDR1 is LNHDA and CDR2 SQIVND (reference sequence). With 5 bases clipped from V and 0 bases from J, the junction kept 8 bases outside the gene matches.

This clone is labeled medium-sized. The chain couples TRBV2 to TRBJ1-1; D might be TRBD1 (5 bases). This CDR3 comprises 13 residues. Germline CDR1 and CDR2: SNHLY and FYNNEI. Trimming took off 8 bases at V and 2 bases at J, with 12 bases between the two ends. This chain's CDR3 is CASGGQGNTEAFF. The CDR3 region has the DNA TGTGCCAGCGGAGGGCAGGGTAACACTGAAGCTTTCTTT. Looking up the rest from reference TRBV2 and TRBJ1-1 gives the full variable domain: EPEVTQTPSHQVTQMGQEVILRCVPISNHLYFYWYRQILGQKVEFLVSFYNNEISEKSEIFDDQFSVERPDGSNFTLKIRSTKLEDSAMYFCASGGQGNTEAFFGQGTRLTVV.

About this clone itself: No conserved phenylalanine or tryptophan ends this CDR3, so it is likely a read error. The chain recombines TRBV4-1 with TRBJ1-1; D not resolved. CDR3 size: 14 residues. Germline V gene data show CDR1 as MGHRA and CDR2 as YSYEKL. The CDR3 is CASSQDAGNIEAFL. For the CDR3, the DNA is TGCGCCAGCAGCCAAGATGCGGGGAACATTGAAGCTTTCCTT.

The table lists this clone with many counts. This chain joins TRBV6-6 and TRBJ2-3; D unresolved. The V end was cut by 2 bases, the J end by 2 bases, with 2 bases between. Germline V gene lookup returns CDR1 MNHNY and CDR2 SVGAGI (reference sequence). CDR3 length equals 12 residues. The CDR3 spells CASSYDTDTQYF. The DNA of the CDR3 is TGTGCCAGCAGTTACGACACAGATACGCAGTATTTT.

This clone was seen ten or more times. J is TRBJ2-4 and V is TRBV27, with TRBD1 matching 11 bases. The V gene end was trimmed by 5 bases and the J gene end by 0 bases; junction bases not matched to a gene: 12. This CDR3 has 19 residues. The germline V gene has CDR1 MNHEY and CDR2 SMNVEV (reference sequence). CDR3 loop: CASSLTGTGGGGAKNIQYF. Written as DNA, the CDR3 is TGTGCCAGCAGTCTTACCGGGACAGGGGGTGGAGGAGCCAAAAACATTCAGTACTTC.

This clone has ten or more counts. This sequence joins TRBV4-1 and TRBJ2-2, with D unresolved. V dropped 1 base and J dropped 4 bases, with 16 bases sitting between them. Germline assignment: CDR1 MGHRA and CDR2 YSYEKL. The CDR3 totals 17 residues. CDR3 bases: TGCGCCAGCAGCCAAGGGGCGTGGGTGTGGGGCACCGGGGAGCTGTTTTTT. It is translated as CASSQGAWVWGTGELFF.

This clone was counted many times. This rearrangement joins TRBV2 to TRBJ1-4; TRBD1 agrees at 10 bases. Germline V lookup: CDR1 SNHLY, CDR2 FYNNEI. The V segment lost 3 bases and the J segment 8 bases; nucleotides outside the gene matches: 9. The CDR3 length is 16 residues. CDR3 DNA sequence: TGTGCCAGCAGTGACCGACAGGGGGCAGAAGGGGAAAAACTGTTTTTT. The encoded protein is CASSDRQGAEGEKLFF. Combining the CDR3 with reference TRBV2 and TRBJ1-4 gives the whole variable domain EPEVTQTPSHQVTQMGQEVILRCVPISNHLYFYWYRQILGQKVEFLVSFYNNEISEKSEIFDDQFSVERPDGSNFTLKIRSTKLEDSAMYFCASSDRQGAEGEKLFFGSGTQLSVL.

This clone was observed a handful of times. The rearrangement joins TRBV12-3 or TRBV12-4 to TRBJ2-7; maybe TRBD1 (5 bases). The V end was cut by 6 bases, the J end by 5 bases, with 17 bases between. CDR3 length: 14 residues. The CDR3 DNA reads TGTGCCAGCAGCCCATACAGGATCAACCACGAGCAGTACTTC. Its protein is CASSPYRINHEQYF.

This clone was seen many times. The gene calls are TRBV9 and TRBJ1-6; D remains unclear. V lost 0 bases and J lost 4, with 5 bases in between. CDR3 length: 14 amino acids. The germline V gene has CDR1 SGDLS and CDR2 YYNGEE. Written as DNA, the CDR3 is TGTGCCAGCAGCGTAGCACTGTATAATTCACCCCTCCACTTT. This sequence encodes CASSVALYNSPLHF.

There are many counts of this clone. V and J are TRBV20-1 and TRBJ2-3; D is undetermined. The CDR3 extends over 17 amino acids. V shed 0 bases and J shed 0 bases, with 16 bases lying between them. CDR1 and CDR2 (germline): DFQATT, SNEGSKA (reference sequence). The CDR3 DNA is TGCAGTGCTAGAGATGGGCAATCAGTACATAGCACAGATACGCAGTATTTT. It yields the protein CSARDGQSVHSTDTQYF.

This clone showed up many times. The chain joins TRBV20-1 to TRBJ2-5, with 7 bases fitting TRBD2. The CDR3 consists of 15 residues. The J segment lost 2 bases and the V segment lost 0 bases, leaving 6 bases of the junction unmatched. Germline CDR1 and CDR2: DFQATT and SNEGSKA (reference sequence). CDR3 nucleotide sequence: TGCAGTGCTAGAGATAGGAGCGGGATTCAAGAGACCCAGTACTTC. This encodes CSARDRSGIQETQYF.

The V and J genes are TRBV9 and TRBJ2-3, with 7 nucleotides matching TRBD2. Germline V CDR1 and CDR2: SGDLS, YYNGEE. V lost 6 bases to trimming and J lost 1 base; unmatched junction nucleotides: 14. This CDR3 contains 17 residues. The CDR3 region has the DNA TGTGCCAGCATCGTTCGGAGCGGGAATTCGGGCACAGATACGCAGTATTTT. This gives the protein CASIVRSGNSGTDTQYF.

This chain joins TRBV20-1 and TRBJ2-1; TRBD2 matches at 10 bases. CDR3 size: 15 residues. With V trimmed by 8 bases and J by 15 bases, 22 bases remained unmatched. Germline V gene lookup returns CDR1 DFQATT and CDR2 SNEGSKA (reference sequence). The CDR3 bases are TGCAGTTCTATAGAAGGTAGCGGGAGGTCCCCTGACTTGTTCTTC. Its protein is CSSIEGSGRSPDLFF.

This clone turned up a few times. One junction end does not reproduce the germline sequence, and a read error may be involved. The gene calls are TRBV28 and TRBJ2-3; D unclear. The germline V gene encodes CDR1 MDHEN and CDR2 SYDVKM. The length of the CDR3 is 14 residues. In DNA form, the CDR3 reads TGTGCCAGTAGTTCTATCGATCGCACAGATACGCAGTATTTT. Translated: CASSSIDRTDTQYF.

This clone occurred many times. The chain links TRBV5-5 to TRBJ2-1; TRBD1 aligns across 9 bases. The germline V gene encodes CDR1 SGHKS and CDR2 YYEKEE (reference sequence). V was clipped by 4 bases and J by 6 bases; unmatched bases: 5. The CDR3 has 14 amino acids. CDR3 coding DNA: TGTGCCAGCAGCGGGGACAGGGATTCCAATGAGCAGTTCTTC. Residues: CASSGDRDSNEQFF.

This clone was recorded many times. The gene calls are TRBV5-8 and TRBJ1-4; 7 nucleotides agree with TRBD1. Losses at the gene ends were 4 bases for V and 4 bases for J; bases not matched to a gene: 10. The CDR3 is 16 amino acids. CDR1 is SGHTS, CDR2 YDEGEE, per germline. CDR3: CASSLGKGAINEKLFF. As DNA, the CDR3 is TGTGCCAGCAGCCTAGGCAAGGGGGCTATTAATGAAAAACTGTTTTTT.

This clone was detected ten times or more. The chain has TRBV14 and TRBJ2-5, with 13 nucleotides matching TRBD2. The ends lost 4 bases at V and 5 bases at J; junction bases unmatched: 7. Germline V CDR1 and CDR2: SGHDN, FVKESK. The CDR3 has 16 amino acids. This CDR3 is CASSPPGLAGLETQYF. CDR3 in DNA: TGTGCCAGCAGCCCGCCGGGACTAGCGGGACTGGAGACCCAGTACTTC.

In nucleotides, the CDR3 is TGTGCCAGCAGCTGGGTGTCGCGTAGCGGGAGCTACGAGCAGTACTTC. Amino acids: CASSWVSRSGSYEQYF. The chain couples TRBV5-6 to TRBJ2-7; 9 bases are shared with TRBD2. This CDR3 is built from 16 residues. Per the germline V gene, CDR1 is SGHDT and CDR2 is YYEEEE. V lost 3 bases and J lost 3; bases outside the gene matches: 10.

This clone is judged medium-sized. The same CDR3 is also encoded by other DNA sequences in this sample. The chain couples TRBV27 to TRBJ1-6; the match to TRBD1 covers 7 bases. The CDR3 is 14 amino acids. With 6 bases clipped from V and 10 bases from J, the junction kept 9 bases outside the gene matches. Germline loops: CDR1 MNHEY, CDR2 SMNVEV (reference sequence). CDR3 DNA sequence: TGTGCCAGCAGGCGACAGGGATGGGAATCACCCCTCCACTTT. This codes for CASRRQGWESPLHF.

In this sample, this clone turned up many times. The J gene is TRBJ2-3, the V gene TRBV19; the match to TRBD2 covers 7 bases. Germline CDR1 reads LNHDA; CDR2 reads SQIVND (reference sequence). V lost 2 bases and J lost 2; bases outside the gene matches: 4. CDR3 size: 15 residues. The CDR3 nucleotides read TGTGCCAGTAGTATATTGGGAGGGGTCACAGATACGCAGTATTTT. Translating it yields CASSILGGVTDTQYF.